This T cell receptor beta chain was sequenced in a study of T cells after yellow fever vaccination. Trimming pared 4 bases from V and 5 bases from J, leaving 11 bases between. Germline-derived CDR1 and CDR2 are LGHNA and YSLEER. This CDR3 has 13 amino acids. Researchers made TCR cDNA using 5'RACE template switching, and this step added a universal primer site and UMIs. TCRdb independently ran MiXCR on the 5' RACE reads; one entry per CDR3 protein. The sample yields about 340,000 distinct CDR3 sequences, around 13% seen once. This sequence was found in a man between 18 and 29 years old who received the YFV17D yellow fever vaccine. The chain recombines TRBV4-3 with TRBJ1-2, with a tentative D call TRBD1 (5 bases). Sequenced material: CD4+ T cells sorted from PBMCs, taken 15 days after the yellow fever booster vaccination. The chain's CDR3 is CASSPTRGYGYTF. CDR3 nucleotides: TGCGCCAGCAGCCCCACCCGGGGGTATGGCTACACCTTC.